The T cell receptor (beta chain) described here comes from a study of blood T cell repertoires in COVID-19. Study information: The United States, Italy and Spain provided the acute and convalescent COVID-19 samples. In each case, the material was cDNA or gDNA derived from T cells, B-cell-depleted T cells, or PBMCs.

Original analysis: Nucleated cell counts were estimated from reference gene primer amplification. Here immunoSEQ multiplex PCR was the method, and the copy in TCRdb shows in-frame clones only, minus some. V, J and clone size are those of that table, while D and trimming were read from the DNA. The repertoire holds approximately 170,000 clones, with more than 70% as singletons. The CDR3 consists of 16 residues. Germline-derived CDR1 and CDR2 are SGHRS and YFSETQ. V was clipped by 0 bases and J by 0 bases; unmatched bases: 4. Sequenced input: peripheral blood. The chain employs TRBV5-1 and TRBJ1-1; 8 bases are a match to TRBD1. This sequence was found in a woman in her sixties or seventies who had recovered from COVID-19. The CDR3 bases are TGCGCCAGCAGCTTGGCCGGGACAGGTGTGAACACTGAAGCTTTCTTT. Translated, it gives CASSLAGTGVNTEAFF.